This T cell receptor beta chain originates from a study of cytomegalovirus exposure and HLA in healthy donors. The study, taken as a whole, reports: Per a prior analysis, the majority of TCR beta V segments were productive roughly 87% or roughly 30% of the time. Cytomegalovirus association was listed for 164 TCR beta chains. A link between a missense DCLRE1C variant and TCR beta V- and J-gene trimming emerged from a later analysis. Among CMV-associated TCR beta chains, most appeared HLA-restricted in a later analysis.

About this clone: The antigen is undetermined.

It was with 60 Vbeta and 13 Jbeta primers that the PCR ran. The protocol was immunoSEQ multiplex PCR, while the TCRdb copy is restricted to in-frame clones and leaves out a portion. The table has 200,000 or so clones, 75% to 90% seen once. The CDR3 contains 16 residues. Germline V gives CDR1 LGHNA, CDR2 YSLEER. V shed 0 bases, J shed 5 bases, and the junction held 4 bases outside the gene matches. The chain links TRBV4-3 to TRBJ2-1; 10 bases fit TRBD2. The TCR comes from a man aged 40-49 years in good health and CMV-seropositive. Sequenced: PBMCs. The CDR3 reads CASSQEAGGRNNEQFF. Here the CDR3 DNA reads TGCGCCAGCAGCCAAGAAGCGGGGGGGCGCAACAATGAGCAGTTCTTC.